This T cell receptor beta chain was retrieved from a study of cytomegalovirus exposure and HLA in healthy donors. CDR1 and CDR2 from the germline V gene are SGHRS and YFSETQ. This CDR3 has 18 amino acids. V lost 7 bases and J lost 0; bases outside the gene matches: 14. Vbeta (60) and Jbeta (13) primers were used in the PCR. Sequencing was performed with immunoSEQ multiplex PCR; in TCRdb, only in-frame clones are kept and a portion is missing. Of tens of thousands of clones listed, 70% to 80% are singletons. Sequenced material: PBMCs. The chain combines TRBV5-1 with TRBJ2-1, with 9 bases identical to TRBD2. This clonotype was obtained from a woman in her 40s in good health and CMV-seropositive. CDR3 nucleotides: TGCGCCAGCTGCAGGGGGGGGCTAGCGGGGTTCTCCTACAATGAGCAGTTCTTC. Residues: CASCRGGLAGFSYNEQFF.